Sequencing of this T cell receptor (beta chain) was carried out in a study of T cell repertoires in cytomegalovirus infection. Turning to the study itself: Public signatures in TCR beta pointed to CMV infection and matching HLA type. Whole-study results and caveats: Frequencies of public TCR beta families were cumulated, and this identified carriers of CMV plus the relevant HLA.

TCRdb processed the reads anew with MiXCR; each CDR3 protein has one entry. Of around 180,000 distinct CDR3 sequences in the sample, 15% to 20% were seen once. V was clipped by 6 bases and J by 2 bases, with 17 bases between them. Germline CDR1 and CDR2: MNHNY and SVGAGI (reference sequence). The CDR3 has 16 residues. To note about this clonotype: Its antigen is unidentified.

This receptor was obtained from a human donor in good health (CMV status not recorded). Some clones in this sample may be carry-over from other donors' samples. The chain has TRBV6-6 and TRBJ2-1; D unresolved. The sequencing sample was made of PBMCs. This chain's CDR3 is CASRPLTGGAYNEQFF. The CDR3 DNA sequence: TGTGCCAGCAGGCCCTTAACGGGTGGCGCCTACAATGAGCAGTTCTTC.